These 30 T cell receptor beta chains came from one sample sequenced in a study of spatial heterogeneity in lung cancer. Regarding the study as a whole: For expanded intratumoral alpha and beta TCRs, counts tracked tumor mutation counts.

The time point is: sample taken at primary tumor resection. TCRdb re-analysed the 5' RACE reads in MiXCR, keeping a single row per CDR3 protein. Altogether 4,000 to 5,000 distinct CDR3 sequences are present, around 12% being singletons, with the ten largest covering around 24%. For these TCRs, the target antigens are not known. Material: lung tumor tissue, obtained at surgery. These receptors originate from a male donor with early-stage non-small cell lung cancer.

As concerns this clonotype: The library was prepared for alpha chains; this beta chain is a stray read, so its frequency means little. V usage is TRBV15 and J usage is TRBJ2-1, with D unresolved. This CDR3 comprises 12 residues. The V end lost 2 bases, the J end lost 7 bases, and 6 bases lay between the germline ends. Germline V CDR1 and CDR2: LNHNV, YYDKDF (reference sequence). The CDR3 reads CATSRNLNEQFF. In DNA form, the CDR3 reads TGTGCCACCAGCAGAAACCTTAATGAGCAGTTCTTC.

About this clonotype: Little can be read into the size of this beta chain, an off-target read in a library designed for alpha chains. The chain recombines TRBV2 with TRBJ2-5, with a weak D call TRBD1 (5 bases). V was shortened by 5 bases and J by 1 base, with 14 bases between the two germline ends. The CDR3 spans 15 residues. The germline V gene encodes CDR1 SNHLY and CDR2 FYNNEI. The DNA for the CDR3 is TGTGCCAGCAGTCTCAGTAGGGGTGGCCAAGAGACCCAGTACTTC. It codes for CASSLSRGGQETQYF.

This clonotype was counted at least ten times. This beta chain turned up in a library designed for alpha chains; as an off-target read, its abundance says little. This chain joins TRBV5-1 and TRBJ1-1, with D maybe TRBD1 (5 bases). Germline-derived CDR1 and CDR2 are SGHRS and YFSETQ. The CDR3 is made up of 14 amino acids. V gave up 0 bases and J gave up 4 bases, with 10 bases separating them. The CDR3 region is CASSLASGGTEAFF. In DNA, the CDR3 is TGCGCCAGCAGCTTGGCCAGCGGGGGCACTGAAGCTTTCTTT.

By share, this clonotype ranks as medium-sized. Since it is a stray read in a library aimed at alpha chains, this beta chain has a size that is not meaningful. The V and J genes are TRBV30 and TRBJ2-6; no definite D call. The CDR3 has 12 amino acids. Germline V CDR1 and CDR2: GTSNPN, SVGIG (reference sequence). The DNA for the CDR3 is TGTGCTGGGGTCTTTGGGGCCAACGTCCTGACTTTC. Its protein product is CAGVFGANVLTF.

This clonotype is labeled medium-sized. This beta chain is an off-target read within a library intended for alpha chains, so its frequency means little. The gene calls are TRBV6-6 and TRBJ1-1, with D perhaps matching TRBD1 (6 bases). The CDR3 is 17 residues long. Germline V gene sequence: CDR1 MNHNY, CDR2 SVGAGI (reference sequence). The ends were cut back, 0 bases at V and 4 bases at J, with 18 bases in the middle. The CDR3 loop reads CASSYSRGESVGTEAFF. CDR3 nucleotides: TGTGCCAGCAGTTACTCGAGGGGGGAGTCGGTCGGCACTGAAGCTTTCTTT.

In the case of this clonotype: Found in a library prepared for alpha chains, this beta chain is an off-target read, and its abundance has little meaning. The chain joins TRBV7-2 to TRBJ1-5; D is unclear. CDR3 length: 15 amino acids. Per germline, CDR1 SGHTA and CDR2 FQGNSA. The V end was cut by 4 bases, the J end by 5 bases, with 15 bases between. The CDR3 coding sequence is TGTGCCAGCAGCTCCCGGCCCGAGATGCATCAGCCCCAGCATTTT. It codes for CASSSRPEMHQPQHF.

This clonotype showed up many times. This beta chain is a stray read from a library made for alpha chains; its abundance is not meaningful. V usage is TRBV10-3 and J usage is TRBJ2-2; D unresolved. Germline CDR1 and CDR2: ENHRY and SYGVKD. The length of the CDR3 is 13 residues. V was shortened by 6 bases and J by 9 bases, with 14 bases between the two germline ends. Here the CDR3 DNA reads TGTGCCATCAGGCCAGGTCCGGAAAGGGAGCTGTTTTTT. Protein product: CAIRPGPERELFF.

This clonotype was recorded many times. A library prepared for alpha chains yielded this beta chain as an off-target read; its size is of little meaning. The chain is built from TRBV7-8 and TRBJ1-1; 10 bases agree with TRBD1. V dropped 5 bases and J dropped 1; count of bases not matched to a gene: 7. The CDR3 extends over 16 amino acids. Per germline, CDR1 SGHVS and CDR2 FQNEAQ. The CDR3 region has the DNA TGTGCCAGCAGCAAAAGGGACAGGGGATCGAACACTGAAGCTTTCTTT. It translates to CASSKRDRGSNTEAFF.

Of note for this clonotype: Being off target in a library aimed at alpha chains, this beta chain has a size of little meaning. The J gene is TRBJ2-6, the V gene TRBV5-1; 9 bases match TRBD2. This CDR3 contains 20 residues. V gave up 0 bases and J gave up 0 bases; unmatched junction bases: 10. CDR1 is SGHRS and CDR2 is YFSETQ in the germline V gene. CDR3 amino acids: CASSLVASSGASSGANVLTF. As DNA, the CDR3 is TGCGCCAGCAGCTTGGTAGCCTCTAGCGGGGCGAGCTCTGGGGCCAACGTCCTGACTTTC.

Judged by abundance, this clonotype is medium-sized. This beta chain was picked up by a library intended for alpha chains and is off target, so its count carries little meaning. This sequence joins TRBV6-5 and TRBJ1-6, with a weak D call TRBD1 (5 bases). Trimming took off 0 bases at V and 8 bases at J, with 5 bases between the two ends. The V gene's germline CDR1 is MNHEY and CDR2 SVGAGI. This CDR3 has 13 amino acids. In nucleotides, the CDR3 is TGTGCCAGCAGTTACTCGGGGGATTCACCCCTCCACTTT. This gives the protein CASSYSGDSPLHF.

By sample share, this clonotype is medium-sized (0.01 to 0.1%). Since the library was made to target alpha chains, this beta chain is a stray read and its abundance is not meaningful. This chain links TRBV7-8 with TRBJ2-2; weak D call: TRBD2 (5 bases). The CDR3 is 13 residues long. The germline V and J ends were trimmed by 5 bases and 7 bases, with 11 bases remaining between them. The germline CDR1 and CDR2 sequences are SGHVS and FQNEAQ. The CDR3 DNA reads TGTGCCAGCAGCCCGCCGGGGATCGGGGAGCTGTTTTTT. It is translated as CASSPPGIGELFF.

At least ten counts were recorded for this clonotype. This beta chain came through as a stray read in a library set up for alpha chains, and its size says little. This chain connects TRBV28 to TRBJ2-5; possible D gene TRBD1, 6 bases. The CDR3 loop spans 15 amino acids. The germline V and J ends were trimmed by 1 base and 1 base, with 10 bases remaining between them. Looked up from germline, CDR1 is MDHEN and CDR2 is SYDVKM. As DNA, the CDR3 is TGTGCCAGCAGTTTATATGGGACACTCCAAGAGACCCAGTACTTC. Protein: CASSLYGTLQETQYF. The full variable domain, with the rest looked up from reference TRBV28 and TRBJ2-5, is DVKVTQSSRYLVKRTGEKVFLECVQDMDHENMFWYRQDPGLGLRLIYFSYDVKMKEKGDIPEGYSVSREKKERFSLILESASTNQTSMYLCASSLYGTLQETQYFGPGTRLLVL.

In its sample, this clonotype is medium-sized. This beta chain is an off-target read within a library intended for alpha chains, so its frequency means little. This sequence joins TRBV7-2 and TRBJ2-7; 8 nucleotides align to TRBD2. The V segment lost 1 base and the J segment 7 bases; nucleotides outside the gene matches: 9. CDR1 is SGHTA, CDR2 FQGNSA, per germline. The CDR3 totals 15 residues. The CDR3 region has the DNA TGTGCCAGCAGCTTAGAAACCTCTCCGGGGGGGGAGCAGTACTTC. Translating it yields CASSLETSPGGEQYF.

This clonotype was observed many times. The size of this beta chain means little, since it is a stray read in a library made for alpha chains. The genes are TRBV7-9 and TRBJ2-5; no firm D call. V was cut by 0 bases and J by 0 bases, with 5 bases left in between. Germline loops: CDR1 SEHNR, CDR2 FQNEAQ (reference sequence). The CDR3 has 14 amino acids. The CDR3, as DNA: TGTGCCAGCAGCTTAGCGGCTTACCAAGAGACCCAGTACTTC. Translation gives CASSLAAYQETQYF. Full variable domain (rest looked up from reference TRBV7-9 and TRBJ2-5): DTGVSQNPRHKITKRGQNVTFRCDPISEHNRLYWYRQTLGQGPEFLTYFQNEAQLEKSRLLSDRFSAERPKGSFSTLEIQRTEQGDSAMYLCASSLAAYQETQYFGPGTRLLVL.

This clonotype was found a few times. Little can be read into the size of this beta chain, an off-target read in a library designed for alpha chains. This rearrangement joins TRBV20-1 to TRBJ2-7; D might be TRBD2 (5 bases). The CDR3 has 14 residues. The V end was cut by 5 bases, the J end by 4 bases, with 18 bases between. CDR1 is DFQATT and CDR2 is SNEGSKA in the germline V gene (reference sequence). For the CDR3, the DNA is TGCAGTGCTTTGGACCAAAGAGGGCTTTACGAGCAGTACTTC. Its translation is CSALDQRGLYEQYF.

This clonotype was detected many times. The size of this beta chain means little, since it is a stray read in a library made for alpha chains. The chain employs TRBV5-6 and TRBJ2-3; 13 nucleotides align to TRBD2. Germline V lookup: CDR1 SGHDT, CDR2 YYEEEE. V was pared by 2 bases and J by 5 bases, with 11 bases of the junction left unmatched. This CDR3 has 18 residues. CDR3 in DNA: TGTGCCAGCAGCTTTGGTAGGACTAGCGGGAGATGGGGAGATACGCAGTATTTT. Amino acid sequence: CASSFGRTSGRWGDTQYF. The full variable domain, in which reference TRBV5-6 and TRBJ2-3 provide the parts outside the CDR3, is DAGVTQSPTHLIKTRGQQVTLRCSPKSGHDTVSWYQQALGQGPQFIFQYYEEEERQRGNFPDRFSGHQFPNYSSELNVNALLLGDSALYLCASSFGRTSGRWGDTQYFGPGTRLTVL.

In this sample, this clonotype is medium-sized. This beta chain is a stray sequence in a library constructed for alpha chains; its clone size is not meaningful. The J gene is TRBJ1-6, the V gene TRBV20-1, with a tentative D call TRBD1 (6 bases). The length of the CDR3 is 14 residues. V was trimmed by 6 bases and J by 8 bases, leaving 17 bases between them. Germline lookup yields CDR1 DFQATT and CDR2 SNEGSKA (reference sequence). The CDR3 region has the DNA TGCAGTGCGGGTCCAGGGGCGCAAGATTCACCCCTCCACTTT. Protein product: CSAGPGAQDSPLHF.

This clonotype was found many times. This beta chain slipped into a library made for alpha chains as a stray read, so its size is not meaningful. This rearrangement joins TRBV28 to TRBJ1-1; weak D call: TRBD1 (6 bases). The V end was cut by 4 bases, the J end by 4 bases, with 13 bases between. The CDR3 spans 14 residues. Germline CDR1 MDHEN, CDR2 SYDVKM. Here the CDR3 reads CASSSQGWATEAFF. In DNA, the CDR3 is TGTGCCAGCAGTTCCCAGGGGTGGGCCACTGAAGCTTTCTTT.

This clonotype was observed at least ten times. This beta chain was picked up by a library intended for alpha chains and is off target, so its count carries little meaning. The V gene is TRBV7-9, the J gene TRBJ1-2, with TRBD1 as a possible D gene (5 bases). The CDR3 is 13 residues long. With 5 bases removed from V and 7 bases from J, the gap between germline ends came to 14 bases. Germline values: CDR1 SEHNR, CDR2 FQNEAQ (reference sequence). The CDR3 spells CASSRDGPRGYTF. The DNA of the CDR3 is TGTGCCAGCAGCCGGGACGGTCCGCGTGGCTACACCTTC.

This clonotype is categorized as medium-sized (0.01 to 0.1%). This beta chain turned up in a library designed for alpha chains; as an off-target read, its abundance says little. This chain connects TRBV20-1 to TRBJ2-2, with TRBD2 identical over 12 bases. CDR3 length equals 16 residues. Germline CDR1 and CDR2: DFQATT and SNEGSKA (reference sequence). V trimming: 3 bases; J trimming: 1 base; junction bases outside the gene matches: 3. CDR3 coding DNA: TGCAGTGCTAGTACTAGCGGGAGGAGGAACACCGGGGAGCTGTTTTTT. Protein: CSASTSGRRNTGELFF.

This clonotype is labeled as medium-sized. Little can be read into the size of this beta chain, an off-target read in a library designed for alpha chains. This chain joins TRBV5-6 and TRBJ2-2; a possible D gene is TRBD1 (6 bases). Between the trimmed V and J ends, which lost 1 base and 2 bases, there was a span of 12 bases. Germline CDR1 is SGHDT and CDR2 is YYEEEE. The CDR3 runs to 16 residues. The CDR3 loop is CASSLPDRPNTGELFF. The CDR3 nucleotides are TGTGCCAGCAGCTTGCCAGACAGGCCAAACACCGGGGAGCTGTTTTTT.

The table lists this clonotype with many counts. This beta chain is a stray sequence in a library constructed for alpha chains; its clone size is not meaningful. The chain carries TRBV6-6 and TRBJ2-6; D gene uncertain. CDR3 size: 14 residues. CDR1 and CDR2 (germline): MNHNY, SVGAGI (reference sequence). V was clipped by 6 bases and J by 0 bases, with 6 bases between them. The chain's CDR3 is CASSWSSGANVLTF. CDR3 sequence (DNA): TGTGCCAGCAGCTGGAGCTCTGGGGCCAACGTCCTGACTTTC.

This clonotype was seen many times. Since the library was made to target alpha chains, this beta chain is a stray read and its abundance is not meaningful. The chain recombines TRBV5-1 with TRBJ1-1, with TRBD1 matching 8 bases. The V segment lost 4 bases and the J segment 0 bases; nucleotides outside the gene matches: 11. The CDR3 is made up of 17 amino acids. CDR1 and CDR2 from the germline V gene are SGHRS and YFSETQ. CDR3 coding DNA: TGCGCCAGCAGCCCTGGACAGGGAACGGTAATGAACACTGAAGCTTTCTTT. Its translation: CASSPGQGTVMNTEAFF.

This clonotype was recorded at least ten times. With the library built for alpha chains, this beta chain is off target and its frequency is not meaningful. The chain employs TRBV6-2 or TRBV6-3 and TRBJ2-7; D is unclear. With 5 bases removed from V and 2 bases from J, the gap between germline ends came to 10 bases. CDR1 and CDR2 from the germline V gene are MNHEY and SVGEGT. The CDR3 consists of 13 residues. The CDR3 loop reads CASSEHQPYEQYF. The CDR3 nucleotides read TGTGCCAGCAGTGAGCATCAACCCTACGAGCAGTACTTC.

In this sample, this clonotype turned up many times. This beta chain is a stray sequence in a library constructed for alpha chains; its clone size is not meaningful. V is TRBV6-2 or TRBV6-3 and J is TRBJ2-1; 7 bases agree with TRBD2. This CDR3 has 17 amino acids. V was clipped by 2 bases and J by 3 bases; unmatched bases: 10. Germline V gives CDR1 MNHEY, CDR2 SVGEGT. The CDR3 bases are TGTGCCAGCAGTTACCCCCGGGAGGCTTGGGGCTACAATGAGCAGTTCTTC. Encoded protein: CASSYPREAWGYNEQFF.

Remarks on this clonotype: This beta chain lies outside the target of a library built for alpha chains; its clone size means little. V is TRBV5-1 and J is TRBJ2-5; D is possibly TRBD1 (5 bases). Germline loops: CDR1 SGHRS, CDR2 YFSETQ. This CDR3 comprises 13 residues. Trimming shortened V by 1 base and J by 5 bases, and 9 bases separated the two germline ends. DNA for the CDR3: TGCGCCAGCAGCTTGACAGGTGTGGAGACCCAGTACTTC. Translation gives CASSLTGVETQYF.

This clonotype was picked up many times. This beta chain is off target for a library built for alpha chains, so its abundance means little. The J gene is TRBJ2-5, the V gene TRBV7-2; D might be TRBD1 (6 bases). V was shortened by 5 bases and J by 4 bases, with 11 bases between the two germline ends. The CDR3 runs 13 residues. Germline loops: CDR1 SGHTA, CDR2 FQGNSA. The CDR3, as DNA: TGTGCCAGCAGCCGGGGACAAGCAGAGACCCAGTACTTC. Residues: CASSRGQAETQYF.

In its sample, this clonotype was seen many times. Found in a library prepared for alpha chains, this beta chain is an off-target read, and its abundance has little meaning. The DNA of the CDR3 is TGTGCCAGCAGTCCCAGGGGCAGTAGCACAGATACGCAGTATTTT. Translated: CASSPRGSSTDTQYF. The V gene is TRBV27, the J gene TRBJ2-3; D is possibly TRBD1 (6 bases). CDR1 is MNHEY, CDR2 SMNVEV, per germline (reference sequence). V was pared by 5 bases and J by 0 bases, with 12 bases between. The CDR3 contains 15 residues.

This clonotype was detected ten times or more. This beta chain is an off-target read within a library intended for alpha chains, so its frequency means little. The V call is TRBV29-1, the J call TRBJ2-3; D remains ambiguous. The CDR3 runs to 11 residues. Between the trimmed V and J ends, which lost 2 bases and 3 bases, there was a span of 3 bases. The germline CDR1 and CDR2 sequences are SQVTM and ANQGSEA. The CDR3, as DNA: TGCAGCGTTGAAATTACAGATACGCAGTATTTT. As protein: CSVEITDTQYF.

In this sample, this clonotype is medium-sized (0.01 to 0.1%). This beta chain appears as a stray read in a library generated for alpha chains; its size is not informative. The gene calls are TRBV14 and TRBJ2-1; D may be TRBD2 (5 bases). The length of the CDR3 is 12 residues. CDR1 and CDR2 (germline): SGHDN, FVKESK. V was clipped by 1 base and J by 9 bases, with 7 bases between them. CDR3 DNA sequence: TGTGCCAGCAGCCAAGCGGGGTTTGAGCAGTTCTTC. Translating it yields CASSQAGFEQFF. The full variable domain, rest sourced from reference TRBV14 and TRBJ2-1, is EAGVTQFPSHSVIEKGQTVTLRCDPISGHDNLYWYRRVMGKEIKFLLHFVKESKQDESGMPNNRFLAERTGGTYSTLKVQPAELEDSGVYFCASSQAGFEQFFGPGTRLTVL.